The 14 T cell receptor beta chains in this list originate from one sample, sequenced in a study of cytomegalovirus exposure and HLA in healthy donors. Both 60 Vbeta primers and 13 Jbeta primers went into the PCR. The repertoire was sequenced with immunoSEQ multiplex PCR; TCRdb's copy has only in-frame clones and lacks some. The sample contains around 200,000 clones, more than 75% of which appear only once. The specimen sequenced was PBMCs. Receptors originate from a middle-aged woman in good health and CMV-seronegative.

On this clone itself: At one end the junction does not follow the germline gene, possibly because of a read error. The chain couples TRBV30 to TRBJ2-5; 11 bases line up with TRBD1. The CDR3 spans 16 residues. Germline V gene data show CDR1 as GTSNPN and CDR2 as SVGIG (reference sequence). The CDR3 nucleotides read TGTGCTTGGACCCTTGGACTGGGACAGGGGGAAGAGACCCAGTACTTC. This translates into CAWTLGLGQGEETQYF.

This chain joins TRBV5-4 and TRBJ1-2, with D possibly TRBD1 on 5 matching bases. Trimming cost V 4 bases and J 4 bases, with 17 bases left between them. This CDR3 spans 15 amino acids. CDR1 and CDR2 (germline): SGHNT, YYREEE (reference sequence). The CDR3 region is CASSRGRGYVYGYTF. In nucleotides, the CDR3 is TGTGCCAGCAGCCGTGGTCGGGGGTACGTCTATGGCTACACCTTC.

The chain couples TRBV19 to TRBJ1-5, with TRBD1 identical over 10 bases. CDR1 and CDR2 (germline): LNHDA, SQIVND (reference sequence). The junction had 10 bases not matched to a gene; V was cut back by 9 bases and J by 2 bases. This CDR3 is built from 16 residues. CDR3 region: CASRDRGKGGNQPQHF. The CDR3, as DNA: TGTGCCAGCCGGGACAGGGGAAAGGGTGGCAATCAGCCCCAGCATTTT. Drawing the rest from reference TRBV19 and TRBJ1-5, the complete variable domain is DGGITQSPKYLFRKEGQNVTLSCEQNLNHDAMYWYRQDPGQGLRLIYYSQIVNDFQKGDIAEGYSVSREKKESFPLTVTSAQKNPTAFYLCASRDRGKGGNQPQHFGDGTRLSIL.

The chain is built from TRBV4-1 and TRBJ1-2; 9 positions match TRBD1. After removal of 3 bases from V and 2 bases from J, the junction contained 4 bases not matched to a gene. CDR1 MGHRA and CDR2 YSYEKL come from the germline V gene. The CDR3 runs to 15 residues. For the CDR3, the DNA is TGCGCCAGCAGCCAGCATGGACAGGGGAACTATGGCTACACCTTC. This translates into CASSQHGQGNYGYTF.

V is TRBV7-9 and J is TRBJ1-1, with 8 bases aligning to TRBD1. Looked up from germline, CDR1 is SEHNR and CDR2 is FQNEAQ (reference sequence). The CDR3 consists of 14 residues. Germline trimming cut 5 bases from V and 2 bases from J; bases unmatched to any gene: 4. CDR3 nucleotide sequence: TGTGCCAGCAGCGAAACAGGGGGAAACACTGAAGCTTTCTTT. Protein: CASSETGGNTEAFF.

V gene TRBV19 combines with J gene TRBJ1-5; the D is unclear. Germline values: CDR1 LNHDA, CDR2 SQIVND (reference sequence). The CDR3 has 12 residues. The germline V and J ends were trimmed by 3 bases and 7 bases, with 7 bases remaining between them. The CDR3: CASSIGEQPQHF. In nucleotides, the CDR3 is TGTGCCAGTAGTATCGGGGAACAGCCCCAGCATTTT.

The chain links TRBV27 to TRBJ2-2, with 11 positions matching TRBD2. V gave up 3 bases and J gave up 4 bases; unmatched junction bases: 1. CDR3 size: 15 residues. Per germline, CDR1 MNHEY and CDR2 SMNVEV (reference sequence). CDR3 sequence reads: CASSFLAGGTGELFF. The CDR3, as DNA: TGTGCCAGCAGTTTTCTAGCGGGAGGCACCGGGGAGCTGTTTTTT.

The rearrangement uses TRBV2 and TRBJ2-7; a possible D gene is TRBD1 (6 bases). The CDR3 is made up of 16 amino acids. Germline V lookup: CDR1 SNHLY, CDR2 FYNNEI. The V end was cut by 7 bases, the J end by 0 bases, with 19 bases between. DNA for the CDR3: TGTGCCAGCAAAAGGGGTGGGGGCCTTAGCTCCTACGAGCAGTACTTC. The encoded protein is CASKRGGGLSSYEQYF.

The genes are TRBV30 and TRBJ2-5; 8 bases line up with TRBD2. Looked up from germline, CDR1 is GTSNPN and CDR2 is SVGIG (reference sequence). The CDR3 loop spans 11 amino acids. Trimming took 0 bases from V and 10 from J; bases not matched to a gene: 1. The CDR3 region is CAWSVAGGQYF. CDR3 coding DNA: TGTGCCTGGAGTGTTGCGGGGGGCCAGTACTTC. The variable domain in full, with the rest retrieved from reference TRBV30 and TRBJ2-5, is SQTIHQWPATLVQPVGSPLSLECTVEGTSNPNLYWYRQAAGRGLQLLFYSVGIGQISSEVPQNLSASRPQDRQFILSSKKLLLSDSGFYLCAWSVAGGQYFGPGTRLLVL.

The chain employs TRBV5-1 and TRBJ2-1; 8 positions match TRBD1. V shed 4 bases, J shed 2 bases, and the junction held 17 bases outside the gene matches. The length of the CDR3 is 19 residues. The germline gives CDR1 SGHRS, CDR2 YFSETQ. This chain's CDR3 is CASSVYFPRAGGPYNEQFF. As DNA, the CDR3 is TGCGCCAGCAGCGTTTATTTCCCGCGGGCAGGGGGCCCCTACAATGAGCAGTTCTTC.

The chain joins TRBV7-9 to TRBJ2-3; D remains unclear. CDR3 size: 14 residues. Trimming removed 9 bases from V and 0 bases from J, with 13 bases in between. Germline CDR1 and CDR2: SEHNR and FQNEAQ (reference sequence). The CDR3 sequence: CASGRTSSTDTQYF. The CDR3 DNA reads TGTGCCAGTGGCAGAACCTCTAGCACAGATACGCAGTATTTT.

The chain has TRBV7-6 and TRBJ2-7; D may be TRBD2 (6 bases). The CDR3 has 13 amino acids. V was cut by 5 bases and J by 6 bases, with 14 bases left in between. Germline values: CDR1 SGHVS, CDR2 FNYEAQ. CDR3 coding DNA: TGTGCCAGCAGCCCTAGACTAGGAGGCGAGCAGTACTTC. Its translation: CASSPRLGGEQYF.

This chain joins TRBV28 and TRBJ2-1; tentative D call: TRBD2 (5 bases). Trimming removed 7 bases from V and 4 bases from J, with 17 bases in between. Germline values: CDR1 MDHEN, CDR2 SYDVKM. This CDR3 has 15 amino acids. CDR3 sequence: CASIASGKSYNEQFF. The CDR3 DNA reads TGTGCCAGCATCGCGTCGGGGAAATCTTACAATGAGCAGTTCTTC.

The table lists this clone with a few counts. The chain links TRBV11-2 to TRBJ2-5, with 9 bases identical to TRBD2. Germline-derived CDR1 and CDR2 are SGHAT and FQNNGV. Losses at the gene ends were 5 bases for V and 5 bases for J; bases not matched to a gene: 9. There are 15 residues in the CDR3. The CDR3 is CASSQPIAGDETQYF. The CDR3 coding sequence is TGTGCCAGCAGCCAACCTATAGCGGGAGACGAGACCCAGTACTTC.